The clone carrying this T cell receptor (beta chain) was seen at least ten times. Its antigen is still unknown. Amplified regions were TCR beta CDR3 sequences from RNA transcripts. The TCR CDR3 first-round RT-PCR relied on the HTBI primer set. In TCRdb, the multiplex PCR reads were re-called with MiXCR into one record per CDR3 protein. The sample lists about 520,000 distinct CDR3 sequences, around a quarter occurring once. This entry comes from a study of T cells in Graves' hyperthyroidism and ophthalmopathy. The study's findings and limits: Most expanded thyroid clonotypes above 0.001 recurred in blood.

Trimming took 5 bases from V and 3 from J; bases not matched to a gene: 7. Germline CDR1 is MNHEY and CDR2 is SMNVEV (reference sequence). The CDR3 is 17 residues long. Individuals with ophthalmopathy presented a Clinical Activity Score of at least 3, a NOSPECS grade of at least 4 and a duration under 3 months. Cells are PBMCs isolated from around 9.4 ml of fresh blood. The specimen was blood. The TCR was taken from a woman aged 30 to 39 with Graves' ophthalmopathy. The chain links TRBV27 to TRBJ2-6; TRBD1 agrees at 10 bases. CDR3 bases: TGTGCCAGCAGTCCTCGGACAGGGGGTTATGGGGCCAACGTCCTGACTTTC. It specifies CASSPRTGGYGANVLTF.